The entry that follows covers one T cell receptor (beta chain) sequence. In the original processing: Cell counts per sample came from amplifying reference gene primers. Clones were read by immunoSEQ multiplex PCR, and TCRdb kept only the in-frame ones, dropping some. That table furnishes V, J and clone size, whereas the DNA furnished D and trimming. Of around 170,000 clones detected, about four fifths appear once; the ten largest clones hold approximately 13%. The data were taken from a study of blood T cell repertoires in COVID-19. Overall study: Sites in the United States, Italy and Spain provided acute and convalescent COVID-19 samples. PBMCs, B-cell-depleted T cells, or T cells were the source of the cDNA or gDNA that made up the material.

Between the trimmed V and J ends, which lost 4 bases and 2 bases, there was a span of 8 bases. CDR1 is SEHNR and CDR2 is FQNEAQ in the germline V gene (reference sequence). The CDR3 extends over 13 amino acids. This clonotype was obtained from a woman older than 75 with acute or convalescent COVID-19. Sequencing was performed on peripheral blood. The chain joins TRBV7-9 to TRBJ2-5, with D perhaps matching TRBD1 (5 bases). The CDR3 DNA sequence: TGTGCCAGCAGCTCCAGGGTTCAAGAGACCCAGTACTTC. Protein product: CASSSRVQETQYF.